This T cell receptor (beta chain) was profiled in a study of cytomegalovirus exposure and HLA in healthy donors. Study results and limitations: Analysis performed later found roughly 18,000 TCR beta sequences associated with HLA alleles at 0.05 false discovery rate. It was reported in a later analysis that an Asian-associated ancestry cluster showed fewer N-insertions than the 666-donor mean. The authors enumerated 164 TCR beta chains as linked to cytomegalovirus. Previously analyzed data showed that most TCR beta V segments were productive at a frequency of about 87% or about 30%.

With regard to this clone: The antigen is unknown.

PCR employed 60 Vbeta and 13 Jbeta primers. Sequenced by immunoSEQ multiplex PCR; TCRdb stores in-frame clones only, minus some. The sample shows approximately 100,000 clones, 84% of them seen only once. This CDR3 has 15 amino acids. Losses at the gene ends were 3 bases for V and 5 bases for J; bases not matched to a gene: 9. Germline V lookup: CDR1 LNHDA, CDR2 SQIVND (reference sequence). The material sequenced was PBMCs. The V call is TRBV19, the J call TRBJ1-2; TRBD1 matches at 7 bases. The clonotype originates from a woman aged 18-29 years in good health and CMV-seronegative. CDR3 DNA: TGTGCCAGTAGTATGAGCCAGGGGGGTTCGTATGGCTACACCTTC. It is translated as CASSMSQGGSYGYTF.